One and the same sample provided the 14 T cell receptor beta chains below, sequenced in a study of spatial heterogeneity in lung cancer (dated by TCRdb to between 2017 and 2020). The library relied on 5' RACE. Sequenced on a NextSeq 500. In TCRdb, the public reads were trimmed at Q25 with fastp and aligned with MiXCR, with productive beta chains retained. Rows merge per CDR3 protein into single entries with the most common DNA and genes. Across this sample there are tens of thousands of distinct CDR3 sequences, with about 4.9% seen only once. Less than 35% of the sample rests with the top ten. The time point label of this sample denotes: sample taken at primary tumor resection. Without any cell sorting, TCR sequencing was performed on whole RNA extracted either from tumor and nontumor lung tissue or from cryopreserved PBMC samples. Sequenced material: PBMCs, taken at surgery. The receptors were gathered from a male donor with early-stage non-small cell lung cancer.

This clonotype was recorded a few times. The chain employs TRBV12-3 or TRBV12-4 and TRBJ1-2, with 8 bases aligning to TRBD1. CDR3 length: 14 residues. Trimming cost V 6 bases and J 7 bases; bases outside gene matches: 10. The CDR3 sequence: CASSIGQGEFGYTF. In nucleotides, the CDR3 is TGTGCCAGCAGCATTGGACAGGGTGAATTTGGCTACACCTTC.

There are many counts of this clonotype. This sequence joins TRBV29-1 and TRBJ2-7; TRBD2 might be the D (6 bases). The germline V gene has CDR1 SQVTM and CDR2 ANQGSEA. This CDR3 region has 12 residues. V was shortened by 1 base and J by 7 bases, with 11 bases between the two germline ends. The CDR3 bases are TGCAGCGTTGAAGCGGGAGCTGGGGAGCAGTACTTC. As protein: CSVEAGAGEQYF.

This clonotype was found many times. CDR3 residues: CASSSGLDPLRRDEKLFF. CDR3 DNA: TGTGCCAGCAGCTCGGGTCTGGACCCACTCAGAAGGGATGAAAAACTGTTTTTT. The chain has TRBV6-5 and TRBJ1-4; D is ambiguous. CDR3 length equals 18 residues. Germline CDR1 is MNHEY and CDR2 is SVGAGI. V was pared by 6 bases and J by 6 bases, with 26 bases between.

This clonotype was recorded at least ten times. The V gene is TRBV29-1, the J gene TRBJ2-7; 9 nucleotides agree with TRBD1. This CDR3 region has 15 residues. Germline V gene data show CDR1 as SQVTM and CDR2 as ANQGSEA. J was trimmed by 1 base and V by 0 bases; bases with no gene match: 4. CDR3 nucleotides: TGCAGCGTTGAAGATAAGGGACAGGGTTCCTACGAGCAGTACTTC. It translates to CSVEDKGQGSYEQYF.

Sample share makes this clonotype medium-sized. The rearrangement uses TRBV7-9 and TRBJ2-3; D not resolved. CDR1 is SEHNR, CDR2 FQNEAQ, per germline (reference sequence). The CDR3 has 15 amino acids. Deletions cut 1 base from V and 6 bases from J, with 14 bases between. CDR3 amino acids: CASSLGEARPDTQYF. CDR3 coding DNA: TGTGCCAGCAGCTTAGGGGAAGCCCGCCCCGATACGCAGTATTTT.

This clonotype was recorded many times. J is TRBJ1-6 and V is TRBV12-3 or TRBV12-4; D remains unclear. The CDR3 sequence is 12 residues long. Trimming pared 6 bases from V and 7 bases from J, leaving 7 bases between. In DNA, the CDR3 is TGTGCCAGCAGCCCAGAAAATTCACCCCTCCACTTT. Translation gives CASSPENSPLHF.

This clonotype showed up many times. The gene calls are TRBV19 and TRBJ2-7; TRBD1 matches 7 bases. The CDR3 has 13 residues. Per germline, CDR1 LNHDA and CDR2 SQIVND (reference sequence). Unmatched junction bases numbered 6, after V lost 7 bases and J lost 3 bases. The CDR3 region has the DNA TGTGCCAGTACCCCGAGGACAGGCTACGAGCAGTACTTC. Its translation: CASTPRTGYEQYF.

This chain links TRBV12-3 or TRBV12-4 with TRBJ2-3; TRBD2 matches at 9 bases. The V segment lost 6 bases and the J segment 7 bases; nucleotides outside the gene matches: 5. This CDR3 is 13 amino acids long. CDR3 loop: CASSLLAGHTQYF. The CDR3 DNA sequence: TGTGCCAGCAGCCTTCTAGCGGGGCATACGCAGTATTTT.

This clonotype has ten or more counts. The J gene is TRBJ2-7, the V gene TRBV7-9; 9 bases map to TRBD1. CDR1 and CDR2 (germline): SEHNR, FQNEAQ (reference sequence). The length of the CDR3 is 15 residues. V shed 5 bases and J 2 bases; nucleotides not matched to a gene: 7. CDR3 loop: CASSRTGQGTYEQYF. CDR3 coding DNA: TGTGCCAGCAGCCGAACGGGACAGGGTACCTACGAGCAGTACTTC.

This clonotype showed up many times. CDR3 in DNA: TGTGCCAGCAGTCCCGGGAGTCGGCAGCAGTTCTTC. This translates into CASSPGSRQQFF. This chain connects TRBV12-3 or TRBV12-4 to TRBJ2-1; tentatively, D is TRBD2 (6 bases). Trimming took 5 bases from V and 11 from J, leaving 13 bases between them. The CDR3 contains 12 residues.

This clonotype turned up a few times. V and J are TRBV3-1 and TRBJ2-2; D is ambiguous. This CDR3 spans 12 amino acids. The germline gives CDR1 LGHDT, CDR2 YNNKEL (reference sequence). The V and J ends lost 1 base and 5 bases respectively, with 2 bases between them. The CDR3 region has the DNA TGTGCCAGCAGCCAAGGTACCGGGGAGCTGTTTTTT. Protein sequence: CASSQGTGELFF.

This clonotype has a count of ten or more. The chain employs TRBV11-1 and TRBJ2-6, with TRBD1 matching 9 bases. This CDR3 has 16 residues. V lost 4 bases and J lost 5; bases outside the gene matches: 6. In germline, CDR1 is SGHAT, CDR2 FQDESV (reference sequence). Here the CDR3 reads CASSSSGTGRANVLTF. The CDR3 bases are TGTGCCAGCAGCTCATCCGGGACAGGGAGGGCCAACGTCCTGACTTTC.

Ten or more counts support this clonotype. The chain's CDR3 is CASSLERSYNSPLHF. The CDR3 DNA follows: TGTGCCAGCAGCTTGGAACGCTCCTATAATTCACCCCTCCACTTT. The chain has TRBV5-6 and TRBJ1-6; D gene uncertain. Per the germline V gene, CDR1 is SGHDT and CDR2 is YYEEEE. V lost 0 bases, J lost 0 bases, and 4 bases lay in between. This CDR3 has 15 residues. Full variable domain (rest looked up from reference TRBV5-6 and TRBJ1-6): DAGVTQSPTHLIKTRGQQVTLRCSPKSGHDTVSWYQQALGQGPQFIFQYYEEEERQRGNFPDRFSGHQFPNYSSELNVNALLLGDSALYLCASSLERSYNSPLHFGNGTRLTVT.

This clonotype was seen ten or more times. The V gene is TRBV28, the J gene TRBJ1-6, with a weak D call TRBD1 (5 bases). Germline V gene sequence: CDR1 MDHEN, CDR2 SYDVKM. The CDR3 is 12 amino acids. Trimming left V 5 bases short and J 15 bases short, with 14 bases between. The CDR3 nucleotides read TGTGCCAGCAGTCCCCCCCGGGGCGGCCTCCACTTT. Encoded protein: CASSPPRGGLHF.